This is a list of T cell receptor beta chains from one sample in a study of blood T cell repertoires in COVID-19. Assay used: immunoSEQ multiplex PCR; TCRdb lists only in-frame clones, some missing. The sample has approximately 28,000 clones, roughly 90% seen once. Sequencing used peripheral blood. Receptors originate from a man between 65 and 85 years old with active or convalescent COVID-19. Both conserved end residues are part of each CDR3. Fields, in order: J gene, V gene, D gene, clone size, CDR3 DNA, CDR3 protein. A D gene is named only where the DNA matches it firmly. Expanded clones are given a class, and other clones once, few, many or no size at all.

>TRBJ2-7|TRBV4-2|NA|NA
TGTGCCTCTTCAAAGTCACAGGCAGCTTCCTACGAGCAGTACTTC
CASSKSQAASYEQYF
>TRBJ2-1|TRBV4-1|NA|NA
TGCGCCAGCAGCCAAGATCTAAGACTTGGTGATGAGCAGTTCTTC
CASSQDLRLGDEQFF
>TRBJ1-1|TRBV5-1|NA|NA
TGCGCCAGCAGCGGTGGGGGCCTGACTGAAGCTTTCTTT
CASSGGGLTEAFF
>TRBJ1-2|TRBV12-3/TRBV12-4|NA|NA
TGTGCCAGCAGTTTCCCCAGGGGCGGCTACACCTTC
CASSFPRGGYTF
>TRBJ2-7|TRBV29-1|NA|NA
TGCAGCGTTGAAGTAAACAGGAACTCCTACGAGCAGTACTTC
CSVEVNRNSYEQYF
>TRBJ1-2|TRBV19|NA|once
TGTGCCAGTAGTATTAAAGTGTCACAGGTTGGTGGCTACACCTTC
CASSIKVSQVGGYTF
>TRBJ1-4|TRBV19|TRBD1|NA
TGTGCCAGTAGTCCGGGGACAGCAACTAATGAAAAACTGTTTTTT
CASSPGTATNEKLFF
>TRBJ2-7|TRBV11-2|NA|few
TGTGCCAGCACCAGGACAGACTCCTACGAGCAGTACTTC
CASTRTDSYEQYF
>TRBJ1-6|TRBV2|NA|NA
TGTGCCAGCAGTGAAAGGGAGTCCTCACCCCTCCACTTT
CASSERESSPLHF
>TRBJ2-5|TRBV3-1/TRBV3-2|TRBD1|NA
TGTGCCAGCAGCCAAGCCCCCGGGACAGGCCAAGAGACCCAGTACTTC
CASSQAPGTGQETQYF
>TRBJ2-1|TRBV19|NA|NA
TGTGCCAGTAGATCAAGCCCCGGGTACAATGAGCAGTTCTTC
CASRSSPGYNEQFF
>TRBJ2-5|TRBV10-2|NA|NA
TGCGCCAGCAGTGAGTCCAGGGGCGGCGAGACCCAGTACTTC
CASSESRGGETQYF
>TRBJ1-1|TRBV6-5|TRBD1|NA
TGTGCCAGCAGTTACCCAGGACAGGGCCGAGAAGCTTTCTTT
CASSYPGQGREAFF
>TRBJ1-2|TRBV4-1|NA|NA
TGCGCCAGCAGCCAGGCAATACGGGGTTGGGGCTACACCTTC
CASSQAIRGWGYTF
>TRBJ2-1|TRBV18|TRBD2|NA
TGTGCCAGCTCACAAGGACTAGCGGGGGGGCAGTACAATGAGCAGTTCTTC
CASSQGLAGGQYNEQFF
>TRBJ2-7|TRBV5-1|TRBD1|NA
TGCGCAAGCAGCTTTGCCCCGGGACAGGGCTCCTACGAGCAGTACTTC
CASSFAPGQGSYEQYF
>TRBJ1-2|TRBV2|NA|NA
TGTGCCAGCAAAATGAACAGACCTACTAACTATGGCTACACCTTC
CASKMNRPTNYGYTF
>TRBJ1-2|TRBV11-2|TRBD1|NA
TGTGCCAGCAGCCCCGACAGGGTAAGGAGTGGCTACACCTTC
CASSPDRVRSGYTF
>TRBJ2-3|TRBV3-1/TRBV3-2|NA|NA
TGTGCCAGCAGCCAAGATGGCGGTAGCCGCTACACAGATACGCAGTATTTT
CASSQDGGSRYTDTQYF
>TRBJ1-5|TRBV27|NA|NA
TGTGCCAGCAGTATCATGAGCAATCAGCCCCAGCATTTT
CASSIMSNQPQHF
>TRBJ1-2|TRBV15|TRBD1|once
TGTGCCACCAGCGCAGACAGGGGTTTCGGCTACACCTTC
CATSADRGFGYTF
>TRBJ2-2|TRBV21-1|NA|NA
TGTGCCAGCAGCTCCAACACAGGGGAATCGACCGGGGAGCTGTTTTTT
CASSSNTGESTGELFF
>TRBJ1-3|TRBV19|TRBD1|NA
TGTGCCAGTAGGCTGGGACAGGGTGGGGACACCATATATTTT
CASRLGQGGDTIYF
>TRBJ2-3|TRBV7-2|NA|few
TGTGCCGGAAGGGAGTTAGATACGCAGTATTTT
CAGRELDTQYF
>TRBJ1-4|TRBV9|NA|once
TGTGCCAGCAGCGTAGGGAGCGGGTTTTGGGAAAAACTGTTTTTT
CASSVGSGFWEKLFF
>TRBJ1-2|TRBV12-3/TRBV12-4|NA|NA
TGTGCCAGCAACTGGGGAGGGCCCTATGGCTACACCTTC
CASNWGGPYGYTF
>TRBJ1-1|TRBV28|NA|NA
TGTGCCAGCACCCTTCGACAGGCTATGAGAGACACTGAAGCTTTCTTT
CASTLRQAMRDTEAFF
>TRBJ1-5|TRBV11-2|TRBD1|NA
TGTGCCAGCAGCTCGACAGGGACTAGCAATCAGCCCCAGCATTTT
CASSSTGTSNQPQHF
>TRBJ2-7|TRBV9|NA|NA
TGTGCCAGCAGCGTAGTATCGAACTCCCACGAGCAGTACTTC
CASSVVSNSHEQYF
>TRBJ2-7|TRBV21-1|NA|NA
TGTGCCAGCAGCAAAGGACAGTTGGAGCAGTACTTC
CASSKGQLEQYF
>TRBJ2-4|TRBV6-1|NA|once
TGTGCCAGCAGTGAAGGATCTCGGGGCATTCAGTACTTC
CASSEGSRGIQYF
>TRBJ2-4|TRBV5-1|NA|NA
TGCGCCAGCAGCTTGGAGACTCCAAACATTCAGTACTTC
CASSLETPNIQYF
>TRBJ1-6|TRBV2|NA|NA
TGTGCCAGCAGTGAAACGCCGAGTTCACCCCTCCACTTT
CASSETPSSPLHF
>TRBJ1-1|TRBV27|NA|NA
TGTGCCAGCGCTCGGTTGACTAGCATAGCATCGGACACTGAAGCTTTCTTT
CASARLTSIASDTEAFF
>TRBJ1-2|TRBV6-5|NA|NA
TGTGCCAGCACGGCGGGGGTGGAGGGCTACACCTTC
CASTAGVEGYTF
>TRBJ1-6|TRBV5-4|NA|NA
TGTGCCAGCAGCTTGGGGTGGGACATCACTTCACCCCTCCACTTT
CASSLGWDITSPLHF
>TRBJ1-6|TRBV5-8|TRBD1|NA
TGTGCCAGCAGCCCGGGACAGGTCTATAATTCACCCCTCCACTTT
CASSPGQVYNSPLHF
>TRBJ2-3|TRBV27|NA|NA
TGTGCCAGCAGTCCAAGCACAGATACGCAGTATTTT
CASSPSTDTQYF
>TRBJ2-1|TRBV6-4|TRBD1|NA
TGTGCCAGCAGCGGGACACGACAGGGGGTTTACAATGAGCAGTTCTTC
CASSGTRQGVYNEQFF
>TRBJ2-1|TRBV6-2/TRBV6-3|TRBD2|NA
TGTGCCAGCAGCGGACTAGCGGTGAATGAGCAGTTCTTC
CASSGLAVNEQFF
>TRBJ1-3|TRBV19|NA|NA
TGTGCCAGTAGTATAACCCAGTCCTCTGGAAACACCATATATTTT
CASSITQSSGNTIYF
>TRBJ1-3|TRBV7-8|NA|NA
TGTGCCAGCAGCTTAGACGAGGGATTCATATATTTT
CASSLDEGFIYF
>TRBJ1-1|TRBV29-1|NA|NA
TGCAGCGGGGGGGTCGGGAACACTGAAGCTTTCTTT
CSGGVGNTEAFF
>TRBJ1-4|TRBV5-6|TRBD1|NA
TGTGCCAGCAGCTTGCGAGGGGGCGCGAGAGAAAAACTGTTTTTT
CASSLRGGAREKLFF
>TRBJ1-2|TRBV7-9|NA|NA
TGTGCCAGCAGCCCCCTCGGGCAGAGGGCCAACTATGGCTACACCTTC
CASSPLGQRANYGYTF
>TRBJ1-5|TRBV19|NA|NA
TGTGCCAGTAGTTCTTCGGTAAACGTGGTGCAGCCCCAGCATTTT
CASSSSVNVVQPQHF
>TRBJ2-6|TRBV6-1|TRBD1|NA
TGTGCCAGCAGGGAAACAGGGGGCTCTGGGGCCAACGTCCTGACTTTC
CASRETGGSGANVLTF
>TRBJ1-1|TRBV14|NA|NA
TGTGCCAGCAGCCAAGATTTCGGTCAGGGGCTAACTGAAGCTTTCTTT
CASSQDFGQGLTEAFF
>TRBJ1-1|TRBV9|NA|NA
TGTGCCAGCAGCGTAGGGGGCACCAACACTGAAGCTTTCTTT
CASSVGGTNTEAFF
>TRBJ2-7|TRBV7-2|TRBD2|NA
TGTGCCAGCAGCCCGAGCTCTAGCGGGACCTACGAGCAGTACTTC
CASSPSSSGTYEQYF
>TRBJ2-2|TRBV19|NA|NA
TGTGCCACCCAACCCGGGACATCGAACACCGGGGAGCTGTTTTTT
CATQPGTSNTGELFF
>TRBJ1-2|TRBV5-1|NA|once
TGCGCCAGCAGCTTGCCCCAATTAGATGGCTACACCTTC
CASSLPQLDGYTF
>TRBJ2-2|TRBV7-9|NA|NA
TGTGCCGGGTCCCCAGGCAGCCACTACACCGGGGAGCTGTTTTTT
CAGSPGSHYTGELFF